What follows are 8 T cell receptor beta chains derived from one specimen sequenced in a study of blood T cells in healthy people across ages. Primers used in a second PCR of about 7 to 12 cycles were a sample-barcoded 5' primer and a J-beta primer mix. TCRdb re-called the 5' RACE reads through MiXCR, storing one row per CDR3 protein. This sample has 1.5 million to 2 million distinct CDR3 sequences; 40% to 55% occur once, and the top ten carry 2% to 2.5%. The material sequenced was blood. The receptor source for this set is a woman between 40 and 55 years old in good health.

This clonotype was observed a handful of times. The V and J genes are TRBV28 and TRBJ2-7; perhaps D is TRBD1 or TRBD2 (6 bases each). CDR3 length equals 14 residues. Germline V CDR1 and CDR2: MDHEN, SYDVKM. Between the trimmed V and J ends, which lost 10 bases and 2 bases, there was a span of 18 bases. The CDR3: CAISQGGKPYEQYF. The CDR3, as DNA: TGTGCCATCTCTCAAGGGGGGAAGCCCTACGAGCAGTACTTC.

The genes are TRBV7-2 and TRBJ2-2, with D perhaps TRBD1 (6 bases). Germline CDR1 is SGHTA and CDR2 is FQGNSA. The CDR3 spans 15 residues. V was clipped by 2 bases and J by 6 bases, with 13 bases between them. CDR3 sequence reads: CASSLRQANAGELFF. CDR3 DNA sequence: TGTGCCAGCAGCTTAAGACAGGCTAACGCCGGGGAGCTGTTTTTT.

The chain uses TRBV4-2 and TRBJ2-7, with unresolved D. Per germline, CDR1 LGHNA and CDR2 YNFKEQ. V shed 1 base and J shed 6 bases, with 16 bases lying between them. There are 15 residues in the CDR3. The CDR3 protein is CASSQGRLEVSEQYF. CDR3 bases: TGTGCCAGCAGCCAAGGCCGTCTAGAGGTCTCCGAGCAGTACTTC.

The chain uses TRBV5-6 and TRBJ2-3; the match to TRBD2 covers 7 bases. Losses at the gene ends were 4 bases for V and 2 bases for J; bases not matched to a gene: 10. CDR3 size: 16 residues. In germline, CDR1 is SGHDT, CDR2 YYEEEE. The CDR3 region is CASSPKASGYTDTQYF. CDR3 coding DNA: TGTGCCAGCAGCCCAAAGGCTAGCGGATACACAGATACGCAGTATTTT. The variable domain in full, with the rest retrieved from reference TRBV5-6 and TRBJ2-3, is DAGVTQSPTHLIKTRGQQVTLRCSPKSGHDTVSWYQQALGQGPQFIFQYYEEEERQRGNFPDRFSGHQFPNYSSELNVNALLLGDSALYLCASSPKASGYTDTQYFGPGTRLTVL.

In its sample, this clonotype was seen a few times. J is TRBJ2-3 and V is TRBV29-1, with 7 bases identical to TRBD1. The CDR3 is 14 amino acids. Per germline, CDR1 SQVTM and CDR2 ANQGSEA. V shed 3 bases and J 1 base; nucleotides not matched to a gene: 4. CDR3 nucleotides: TGCAGCGTTGATCCCACAGGGGGCACAGATACGCAGTATTTT. Protein: CSVDPTGGTDTQYF.

The rearrangement links TRBV6-2 or TRBV6-3 to TRBJ2-4; 10 bases align to TRBD1. The CDR3 covers 18 residues. The V segment lost 6 bases and the J segment 0 bases; nucleotides outside the gene matches: 11. The germline V gene encodes CDR1 MNHEY and CDR2 SVGEGT. The CDR3 bases are TGTGCCAGCAGCATGGACAGGGGGGCCCCTATAGCCAAAAACATTCAGTACTTC. Protein sequence: CASSMDRGAPIAKNIQYF.

The chain has TRBV2 and TRBJ1-4; weak D call: TRBD1 (5 bases). Germline V lookup: CDR1 SNHLY, CDR2 FYNNEI. The CDR3 length is 15 residues. Trimming removed 5 bases at V and 0 bases at J, with 10 bases between. CDR3 coding DNA: TGTGCCAGCAGTCGACAGTTTGCAACTAATGAAAAACTGTTTTTT. This translates into CASSRQFATNEKLFF.

This clonotype appeared many times. This chain connects TRBV13 to TRBJ2-5, with D perhaps TRBD1 (5 bases). V lost 3 bases, J lost 1 base, and 9 bases lay in between. The CDR3 covers 14 residues. Germline assignment: CDR1 PRHDT and CDR2 FYEKMQ (reference sequence). CDR3: CASSFRVPQETQYF. The CDR3 DNA sequence: TGTGCCAGCAGCTTCAGGGTTCCCCAAGAGACCCAGTACTTC.